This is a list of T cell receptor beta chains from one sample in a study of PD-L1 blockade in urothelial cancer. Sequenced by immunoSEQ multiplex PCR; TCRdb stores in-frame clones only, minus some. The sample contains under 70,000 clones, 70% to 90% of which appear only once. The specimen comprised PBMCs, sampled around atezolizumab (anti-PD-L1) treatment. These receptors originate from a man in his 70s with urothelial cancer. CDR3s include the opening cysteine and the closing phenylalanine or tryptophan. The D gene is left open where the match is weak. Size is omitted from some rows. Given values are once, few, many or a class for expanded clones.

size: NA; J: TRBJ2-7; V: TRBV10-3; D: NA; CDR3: CAIKQDLDNPEQYF; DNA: TGTGCCATCAAACAGGACCTAGATAACCCCGAGCAGTACTTC
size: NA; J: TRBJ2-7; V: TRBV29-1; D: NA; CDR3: CSVEAVGRLDYEQYF; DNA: TGCAGCGTTGAAGCGGTGGGGAGACTGGACTACGAGCAGTACTTC
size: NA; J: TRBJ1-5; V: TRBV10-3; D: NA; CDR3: CAISEDYREQPQHF; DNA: TGTGCCATCAGTGAGGATTACAGGGAACAGCCCCAGCATTTT
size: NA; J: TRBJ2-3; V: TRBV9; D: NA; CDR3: CASSRVVADTQYF; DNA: TGTGCCAGCAGCCGAGTTGTAGCCGATACGCAGTATTTT
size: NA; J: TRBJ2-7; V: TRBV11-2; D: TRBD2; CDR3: CASSPGLAGENEQYF; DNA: TGTGCCAGCAGCCCCGGACTAGCGGGAGAGAACGAGCAGTACTTC
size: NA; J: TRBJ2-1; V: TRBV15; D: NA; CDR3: CATSRDGTPYNEQFF; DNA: TGTGCCACCAGCAGAGATGGGACACCTTACAATGAGCAGTTCTTC
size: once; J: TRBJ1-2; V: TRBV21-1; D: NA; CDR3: CASSPDWEGVYGYTF; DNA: TGTGCCAGCAGCCCCGATTGGGAGGGGGTCTATGGCTACACCTTC
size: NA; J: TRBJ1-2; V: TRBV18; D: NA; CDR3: CASSPNPGYGYTF; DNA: TGTGCCAGCTCACCAAACCCCGGCTATGGCTACACCTTC
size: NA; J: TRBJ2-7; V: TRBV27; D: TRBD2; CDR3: CASSPSSGTSYEQYF; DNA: TGTGCCAGCAGTCCCTCTAGCGGGACTTCCTACGAGCAGTACTTC
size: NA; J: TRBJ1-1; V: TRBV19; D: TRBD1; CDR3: CASIQGAENTEAFF; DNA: TGTGCCAGTATACAGGGGGCAGAGAACACTGAAGCTTTCTTT
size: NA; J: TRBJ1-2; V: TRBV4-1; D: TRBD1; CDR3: CASSHDPGQAVWGYTF; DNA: TGCGCCAGCAGCCATGACCCGGGACAGGCGGTCTGGGGCTACACCTTC
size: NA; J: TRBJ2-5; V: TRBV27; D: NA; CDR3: CASSFPVHRETQYF; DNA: TGTGCCAGCAGTTTTCCGGTTCATAGAGAGACCCAGTACTTC
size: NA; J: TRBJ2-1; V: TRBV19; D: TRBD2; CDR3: CATGGLAVTYNEQFF; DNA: TGTGCCACCGGGGGACTAGCGGTTACCTACAATGAGCAGTTCTTC
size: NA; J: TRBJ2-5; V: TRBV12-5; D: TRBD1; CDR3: CASGLALLPGQERQETQYF; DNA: TGTGCTAGTGGTTTGGCGCTTTTGCCGGGACAGGAGAGACAAGAGACCCAGTACTTC
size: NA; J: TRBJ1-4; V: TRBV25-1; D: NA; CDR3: CASSGQANEKLFF; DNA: TGTGCCAGCAGTGGACAAGCTAATGAAAAACTGTTTTTT
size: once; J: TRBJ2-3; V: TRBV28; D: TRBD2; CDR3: CASSWDYDTDTQYF; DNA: TGTGCCAGCAGTTGGGACTACGACACAGATACGCAGTATTTT
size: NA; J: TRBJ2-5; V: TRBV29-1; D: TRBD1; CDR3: CRNQAARGFQETQYF; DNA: TGCAGGAATCAAGCGGCCAGGGGGTTCCAAGAGACCCAGTACTTC